These T cell receptor beta chains were read from a single sample in a study of blood T cells in healthy people across ages. TCRdb called the 5' RACE reads again in MiXCR, with one record for every CDR3 protein. The table lists more than 900,000 distinct CDR3 sequences, approximately 26% of them singletons. A further study also used this sample, focusing on T cells of mothers and their children.

Source material: blood. These TCRs come from a girl aged 2 to 9 in good health. The CDR3 runs from the conserved cysteine through the conserved F or W. D genes are given only for firm matches. Expanded clones get a size class; other rows say once, few or many, or leave the size out.

D gene: NA; V gene: TRBV20-1; J gene: TRBJ1-4; clone size: NA; CDR3 protein: CSARPRGATNEKLFF; CDR3 DNA: TGCAGTGCTAGACCTAGGGGGGCAACTAATGAAAAACTGTTTTTT
D gene: NA; V gene: TRBV2; J gene: TRBJ2-1; clone size: few; CDR3 protein: CASSELARGDNEQFF; CDR3 DNA: TGTGCCAGCAGTGAACTAGCGAGAGGGGACAATGAGCAGTTCTTC
D gene: TRBD1; V gene: TRBV7-9; J gene: TRBJ2-2; clone size: few; CDR3 protein: CASRYGTGGTTGELFF; CDR3 DNA: TGTGCCAGCAGATACGGGACAGGGGGAACCACCGGGGAGCTGTTTTTT
D gene: NA; V gene: TRBV20-1; J gene: TRBJ2-7; clone size: NA; CDR3 protein: CSARGPDYEQYF; CDR3 DNA: TGCAGTGCTAGAGGCCCAGACTACGAGCAGTACTTC
D gene: NA; V gene: TRBV6-1; J gene: TRBJ1-1; clone size: NA; CDR3 protein: CASRDLQGLNTEAFF; CDR3 DNA: TGTGCCAGCAGGGACCTTCAGGGGCTGAACACTGAAGCTTTCTTT
D gene: TRBD1; V gene: TRBV7-9; J gene: TRBJ1-2; clone size: NA; CDR3 protein: CASSYLQGEPNYGYTF; CDR3 DNA: TGTGCCAGCAGCTACCTCCAGGGGGAACCTAACTATGGCTACACCTTC
D gene: NA; V gene: TRBV2; J gene: TRBJ2-3; clone size: NA; CDR3 protein: CASSAVSTEALRVTDTQYF; CDR3 DNA: TGTGCCAGCAGTGCAGTCTCGACAGAGGCCCTACGGGTTACAGATACGCAGTATTTT
D gene: NA; V gene: TRBV29-1; J gene: TRBJ2-7; clone size: once; CDR3 protein: CSVEMEAGRPSYEQYF; CDR3 DNA: TGCAGCGTTGAAATGGAAGCAGGCCGGCCCTCCTACGAGCAGTACTTC
D gene: NA; V gene: TRBV4-3; J gene: TRBJ1-2; clone size: few; CDR3 protein: CASSQERAAYGYTF; CDR3 DNA: TGCGCCAGCAGCCAAGAGCGGGCAGCCTATGGCTACACCTTC
D gene: NA; V gene: TRBV7-9; J gene: TRBJ1-5; clone size: NA; CDR3 protein: CASSAPGGNQPQHF; CDR3 DNA: TGTGCCAGCAGCGCACCGGGCGGGAATCAGCCCCAGCATTTT
D gene: NA; V gene: TRBV28; J gene: TRBJ2-6; clone size: NA; CDR3 protein: CASGIQESGANVLTF; CDR3 DNA: TGTGCCAGCGGCATACAGGAGTCTGGGGCCAACGTCCTGACTTTC
D gene: NA; V gene: TRBV12-3/TRBV12-4; J gene: TRBJ2-3; clone size: NA; CDR3 protein: CASSPGGLGYTQYF; CDR3 DNA: TGTGCCAGCAGTCCTGGCGGTTTGGGGTATACGCAGTATTTT
D gene: NA; V gene: TRBV7-2; J gene: TRBJ2-1; clone size: NA; CDR3 protein: CASSLFSLGPTHF; CDR3 DNA: TGTGCCAGCAGCTTATTCTCGTTGGGTCCCACCCACTTC
D gene: NA; V gene: TRBV24-1; J gene: TRBJ1-2; clone size: few; CDR3 protein: CATSDGRGYGYTF; CDR3 DNA: TGTGCCACCAGTGATGGAAGAGGGTATGGCTACACCTTC
D gene: NA; V gene: TRBV12-3/TRBV12-4; J gene: TRBJ2-2; clone size: NA; CDR3 protein: CASSLRAANTGELFF; CDR3 DNA: TGTGCCAGCAGTTTGAGGGCCGCGAACACCGGGGAGCTGTTTTTT
D gene: NA; V gene: TRBV10-3; J gene: TRBJ2-7; clone size: NA; CDR3 protein: CAISEPDRSYEQYF; CDR3 DNA: TGTGCCATCAGTGAGCCCGACCGCTCCTACGAGCAGTACTTC
D gene: NA; V gene: TRBV3-1; J gene: TRBJ1-4; clone size: NA; CDR3 protein: CASSQLGKLFF; CDR3 DNA: TGTGCCAGCAGCCAATTAGGAAAACTGTTTTTT
D gene: NA; V gene: TRBV20-1; J gene: TRBJ2-7; clone size: NA; CDR3 protein: CSARLASTYEQYF; CDR3 DNA: TGCAGTGCTAGATTGGCTAGCACCTACGAGCAGTACTTC
D gene: TRBD2; V gene: TRBV5-6; J gene: TRBJ2-5; clone size: few; CDR3 protein: CASSLGLAGTTETQYF; CDR3 DNA: TGTGCCAGCAGCTTGGGACTAGCGGGGACCACGGAGACCCAGTACTTC
D gene: NA; V gene: TRBV6-1; J gene: TRBJ2-4; clone size: NA; CDR3 protein: CASIADRRGAGKNIQYF; CDR3 DNA: TGTGCCAGCATTGCGGACAGGAGGGGAGCGGGGAAAAACATTCAGTACTTC
D gene: NA; V gene: TRBV4-3; J gene: TRBJ1-2; clone size: few; CDR3 protein: CASSLGSGLGYTF; CDR3 DNA: TGCGCCAGCAGCCTCGGGAGCGGGCTTGGCTACACCTTC
D gene: NA; V gene: TRBV12-3/TRBV12-4; J gene: TRBJ1-2; clone size: few; CDR3 protein: CASSFTGKSSGYTF; CDR3 DNA: TGTGCCAGCAGTTTCACAGGGAAGTCGAGTGGCTACACCTTC
D gene: NA; V gene: TRBV7-9; J gene: TRBJ2-1; clone size: few; CDR3 protein: CASSLMGTISYNEQFF; CDR3 DNA: TGTGCCAGCAGCTTAATGGGGACGATCTCCTACAATGAGCAGTTCTTC
D gene: NA; V gene: TRBV12-3/TRBV12-4; J gene: TRBJ1-2; clone size: few; CDR3 protein: CASSWVGDNGDYTF; CDR3 DNA: TGTGCCAGCAGTTGGGTTGGAGACAATGGTGACTACACCTTC
D gene: NA; V gene: TRBV10-3; J gene: TRBJ2-7; clone size: few; CDR3 protein: CAISLTGTYEQYF; CDR3 DNA: TGTGCCATCAGTTTGACAGGTACCTACGAGCAGTACTTC
D gene: TRBD1; V gene: TRBV27; J gene: TRBJ1-5; clone size: few; CDR3 protein: CASGRGGGVNQPQHF; CDR3 DNA: TGTGCCAGCGGGCGAGGGGGCGGGGTCAATCAGCCCCAGCATTTT
D gene: TRBD2; V gene: TRBV6-5; J gene: TRBJ2-1; clone size: NA; CDR3 protein: CASSFIGGLSGRGLDNEQFF; CDR3 DNA: TGTGCCAGCAGTTTTATCGGGGGGCTAAGCGGGAGAGGATTGGACAATGAGCAGTTCTTC
D gene: NA; V gene: TRBV2; J gene: TRBJ2-3; clone size: few; CDR3 protein: CASSWRGTDTQYF; CDR3 DNA: TGTGCCAGCAGCTGGAGGGGGACAGATACGCAGTATTTT
D gene: NA; V gene: TRBV12-3/TRBV12-4; J gene: TRBJ2-3; clone size: NA; CDR3 protein: CASSPGPDVQYF; CDR3 DNA: TGTGCCAGCAGCCCTGGGCCCGACGTGCAGTATTTT
D gene: NA; V gene: TRBV4-3; J gene: TRBJ1-2; clone size: NA; CDR3 protein: CASSQDMGRTDGYTF; CDR3 DNA: TGCGCCAGCAGCCAAGATATGGGGAGGACAGATGGCTACACCTTC
D gene: NA; V gene: TRBV9; J gene: TRBJ2-7; clone size: many; CDR3 protein: CASSVSGGYEQYF; CDR3 DNA: TGTGCCAGCAGCGTATCCGGGGGCTACGAGCAGTACTTC
D gene: NA; V gene: TRBV29-1; J gene: TRBJ1-1; clone size: few; CDR3 protein: CSVDMATEAFF; CDR3 DNA: TGCAGCGTTGACATGGCCACTGAAGCTTTCTTT
D gene: TRBD1; V gene: TRBV11-3; J gene: TRBJ2-5; clone size: NA; CDR3 protein: CASTDRGGVETQYF; CDR3 DNA: TGTGCCAGCACCGACAGGGGAGGAGTGGAGACCCAGTACTTC
D gene: TRBD1; V gene: TRBV25-1; J gene: TRBJ2-1; clone size: NA; CDR3 protein: CASAYPGQTFNEQFF; CDR3 DNA: TGTGCCAGTGCTTACCCGGGACAGACTTTCAATGAGCAGTTCTTC
D gene: NA; V gene: TRBV7-2; J gene: TRBJ2-7; clone size: once; CDR3 protein: CASSFHSQTYEQYF; CDR3 DNA: TGTGCCAGCAGCTTTCACAGCCAGACCTACGAGCAGTACTTC
D gene: NA; V gene: TRBV7-8; J gene: TRBJ1-5; clone size: few; CDR3 protein: CASSLTDNNQPQHF; CDR3 DNA: TGTGCCAGCAGCCTCACAGATAATAATCAGCCCCAGCATTTT